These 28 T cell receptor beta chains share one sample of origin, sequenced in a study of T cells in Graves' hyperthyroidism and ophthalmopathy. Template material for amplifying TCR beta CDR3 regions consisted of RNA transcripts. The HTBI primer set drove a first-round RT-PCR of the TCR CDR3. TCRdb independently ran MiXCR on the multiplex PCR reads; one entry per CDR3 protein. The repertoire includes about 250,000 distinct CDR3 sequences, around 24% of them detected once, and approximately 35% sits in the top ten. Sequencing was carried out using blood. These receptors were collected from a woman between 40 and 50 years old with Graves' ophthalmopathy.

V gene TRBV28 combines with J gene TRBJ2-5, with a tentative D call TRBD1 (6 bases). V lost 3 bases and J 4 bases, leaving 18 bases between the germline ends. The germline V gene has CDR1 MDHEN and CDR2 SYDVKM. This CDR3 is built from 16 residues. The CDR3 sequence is CASSFGQTIKGETQYF. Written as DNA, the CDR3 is TGTGCCAGCAGTTTCGGACAGACCATTAAGGGAGAGACCCAGTACTTC.

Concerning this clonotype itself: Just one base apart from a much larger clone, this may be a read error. The CDR3 DNA follows: TGTGCCAGCTCACTCGGGACAGGGATGTACGAGCAGTACTTC. It specifies CASSLGTGMYEQYF. The rearrangement uses TRBV18 and TRBJ2-7; 9 bases map to TRBD1. This CDR3 spans 14 amino acids. The V gene end was trimmed by 4 bases and the J gene end by 4 bases; junction bases not matched to a gene: 5. Germline CDR1 and CDR2: KGHSH and LQKENI.

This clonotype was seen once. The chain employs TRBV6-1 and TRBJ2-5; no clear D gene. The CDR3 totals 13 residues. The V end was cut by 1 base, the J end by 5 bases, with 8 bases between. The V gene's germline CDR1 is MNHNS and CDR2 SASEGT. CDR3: CASSEVARETQYF. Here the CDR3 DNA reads TGTGCCAGCAGTGAAGTGGCACGGGAGACCCAGTACTTC.

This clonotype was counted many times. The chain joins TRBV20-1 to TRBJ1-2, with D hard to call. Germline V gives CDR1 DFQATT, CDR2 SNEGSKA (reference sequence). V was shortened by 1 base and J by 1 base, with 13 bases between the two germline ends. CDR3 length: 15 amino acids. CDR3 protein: CSARVGGFLNYGYTF. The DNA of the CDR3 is TGCAGTGCTAGAGTTGGCGGATTCCTTAACTATGGCTACACCTTC.

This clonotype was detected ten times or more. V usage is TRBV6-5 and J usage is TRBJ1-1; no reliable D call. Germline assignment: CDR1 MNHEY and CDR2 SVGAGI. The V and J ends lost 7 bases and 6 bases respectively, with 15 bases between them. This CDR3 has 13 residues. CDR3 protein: CASKPLDRAEAFF. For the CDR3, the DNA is TGTGCCAGCAAACCGCTGGACCGGGCTGAAGCTTTCTTT.

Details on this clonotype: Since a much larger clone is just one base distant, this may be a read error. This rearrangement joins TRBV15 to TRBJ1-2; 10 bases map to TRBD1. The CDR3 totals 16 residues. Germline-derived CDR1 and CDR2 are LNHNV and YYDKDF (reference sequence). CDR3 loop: CAISRSGQGESYGYTF. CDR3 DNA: TGTGCCATCAGCAGATCCGGACAGGGGGAATCCTATGGCTACACCTTC.

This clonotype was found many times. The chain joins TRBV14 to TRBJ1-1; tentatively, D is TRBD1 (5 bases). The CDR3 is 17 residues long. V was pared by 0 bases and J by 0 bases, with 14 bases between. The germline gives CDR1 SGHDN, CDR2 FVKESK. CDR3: CASSQDPGWGVNTEAFF. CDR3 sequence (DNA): TGTGCCAGCAGCCAAGATCCGGGGTGGGGGGTGAACACTGAAGCTTTCTTT.

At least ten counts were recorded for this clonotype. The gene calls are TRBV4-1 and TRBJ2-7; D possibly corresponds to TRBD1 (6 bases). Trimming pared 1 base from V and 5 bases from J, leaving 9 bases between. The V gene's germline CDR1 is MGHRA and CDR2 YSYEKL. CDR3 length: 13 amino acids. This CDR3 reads CASSQVQGNEQYF. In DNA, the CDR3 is TGCGCCAGCAGCCAAGTTCAGGGGAACGAGCAGTACTTC.

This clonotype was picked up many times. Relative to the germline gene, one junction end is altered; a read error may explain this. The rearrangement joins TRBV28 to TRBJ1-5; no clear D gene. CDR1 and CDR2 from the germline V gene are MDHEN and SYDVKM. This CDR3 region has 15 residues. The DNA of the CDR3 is TGTGCCAGCAGTTTTCCTGGAATTGGCAATCAGTCCCAGCATTTT. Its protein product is CASSFPGIGNQSQHF.

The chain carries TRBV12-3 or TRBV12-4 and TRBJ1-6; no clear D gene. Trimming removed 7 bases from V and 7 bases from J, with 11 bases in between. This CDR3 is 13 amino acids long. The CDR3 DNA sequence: TGTGCCAGCATGCTGGGTCCCAATTCACCCCTCCACTTT. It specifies CASMLGPNSPLHF.

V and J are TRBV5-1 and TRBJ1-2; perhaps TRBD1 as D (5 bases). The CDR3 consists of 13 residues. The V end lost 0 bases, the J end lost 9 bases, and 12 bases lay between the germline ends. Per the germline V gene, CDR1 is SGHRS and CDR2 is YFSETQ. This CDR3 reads CASSLEDMTSYTF. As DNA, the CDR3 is TGCGCCAGCAGCTTGGAGGACATGACTAGCTACACCTTC. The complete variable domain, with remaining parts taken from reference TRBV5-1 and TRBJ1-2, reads KAGVTQTPRYLIKTRGQQVTLSCSPISGHRSVSWYQQTPGQGLQFLFEYFSETQRNKGNFPGRFSGRQFSNSRSEMNVSTLELGDSALYLCASSLEDMTSYTFGSGTRLTVV.

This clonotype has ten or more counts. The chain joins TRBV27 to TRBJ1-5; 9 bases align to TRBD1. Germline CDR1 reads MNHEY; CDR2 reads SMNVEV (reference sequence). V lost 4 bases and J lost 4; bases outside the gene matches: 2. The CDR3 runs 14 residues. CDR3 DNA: TGTGCCAGCAGTTCAGACAGGGGGAATCAGCCCCAGCATTTT. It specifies CASSSDRGNQPQHF.

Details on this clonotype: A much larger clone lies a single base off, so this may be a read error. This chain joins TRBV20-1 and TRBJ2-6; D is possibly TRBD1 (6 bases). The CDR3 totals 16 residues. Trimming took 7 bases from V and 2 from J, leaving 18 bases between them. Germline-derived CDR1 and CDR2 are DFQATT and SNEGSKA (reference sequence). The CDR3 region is CSDPRGQGPGANVLTF. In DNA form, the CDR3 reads TGCAGTGACCCAAGGGGTCAGGGGCCTGGGGCCAACGTCCTGACTTTC.

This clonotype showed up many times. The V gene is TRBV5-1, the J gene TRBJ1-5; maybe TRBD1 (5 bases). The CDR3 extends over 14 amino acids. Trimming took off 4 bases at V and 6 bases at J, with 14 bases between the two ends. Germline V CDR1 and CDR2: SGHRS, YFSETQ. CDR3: CASSPLPQGQPQHF. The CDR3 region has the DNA TGCGCCAGCAGCCCCCTACCTCAGGGTCAGCCCCAGCATTTT.

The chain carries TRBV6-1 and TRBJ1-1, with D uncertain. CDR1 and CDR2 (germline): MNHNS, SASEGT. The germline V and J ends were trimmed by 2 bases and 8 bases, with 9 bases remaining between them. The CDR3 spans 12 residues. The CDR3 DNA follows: TGTGCCAGCAGTGAAAATGGCAGAGAAGCTTTCTTT. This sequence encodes CASSENGREAFF.

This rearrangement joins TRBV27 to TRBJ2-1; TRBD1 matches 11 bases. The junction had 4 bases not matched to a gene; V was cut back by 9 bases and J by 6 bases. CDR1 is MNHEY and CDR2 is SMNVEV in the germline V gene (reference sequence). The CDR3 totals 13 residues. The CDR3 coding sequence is TGTGCCAGTTCCGGGACAGGGGGCAATGAGCAGTTCTTC. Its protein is CASSGTGGNEQFF.

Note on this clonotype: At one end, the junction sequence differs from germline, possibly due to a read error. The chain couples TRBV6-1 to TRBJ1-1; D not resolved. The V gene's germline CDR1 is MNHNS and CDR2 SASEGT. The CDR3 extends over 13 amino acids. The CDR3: CASSGWQPDEAFF. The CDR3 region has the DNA TGCGCCAGCAGTGGTTGGCAGCCGGATGAAGCTTTCTTT.

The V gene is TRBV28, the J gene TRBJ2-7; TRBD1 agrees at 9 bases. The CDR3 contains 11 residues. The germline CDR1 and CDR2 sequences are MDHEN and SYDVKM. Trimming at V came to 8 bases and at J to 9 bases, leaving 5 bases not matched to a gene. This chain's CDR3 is CASSGQGGQYF. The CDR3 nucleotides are TGTGCCAGCTCGGGACAGGGAGGGCAGTACTTC. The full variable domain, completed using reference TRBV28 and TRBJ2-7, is DVKVTQSSRYLVKRTGEKVFLECVQDMDHENMFWYRQDPGLGLRLIYFSYDVKMKEKGDIPEGYSVSREKKERFSLILESASTNQTSMYLCASSGQGGQYFGPGTRLTVT.

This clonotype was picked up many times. In DNA form, the CDR3 reads TGTGCCATCAGTGAGTCAGTCAACAGGGGCACCGGGGAGCTGTTTTTT. This sequence encodes CAISESVNRGTGELFF. The chain employs TRBV10-3 and TRBJ2-2; 7 bases line up with TRBD1. The germline V gene has CDR1 ENHRY and CDR2 SYGVKD. The CDR3 is 16 amino acids. Trimming took 0 bases from V and 4 from J; bases not matched to a gene: 5.

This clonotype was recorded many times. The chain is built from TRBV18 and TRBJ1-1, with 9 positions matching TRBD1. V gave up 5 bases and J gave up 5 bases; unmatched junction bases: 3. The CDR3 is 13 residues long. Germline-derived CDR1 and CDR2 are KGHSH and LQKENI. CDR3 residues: CASSTTGGTEAFF. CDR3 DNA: TGTGCCAGCTCAACGACAGGGGGGACTGAAGCTTTCTTT.

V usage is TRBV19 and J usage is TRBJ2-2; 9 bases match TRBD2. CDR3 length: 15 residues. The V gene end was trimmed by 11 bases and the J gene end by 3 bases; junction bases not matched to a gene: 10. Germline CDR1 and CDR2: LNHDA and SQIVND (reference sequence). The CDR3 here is CAGVAGDGDTGELFF. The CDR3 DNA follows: TGTGCCGGGGTAGCGGGAGACGGTGACACCGGGGAGCTGTTTTTT.

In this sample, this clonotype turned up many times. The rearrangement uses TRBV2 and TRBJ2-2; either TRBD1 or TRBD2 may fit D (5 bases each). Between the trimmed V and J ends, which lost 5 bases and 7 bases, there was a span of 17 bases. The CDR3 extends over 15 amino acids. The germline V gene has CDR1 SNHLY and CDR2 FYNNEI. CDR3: CASSSTGTELGELFF. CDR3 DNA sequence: TGTGCCAGCAGTTCTACCGGGACGGAACTCGGGGAGCTGTTTTTT.

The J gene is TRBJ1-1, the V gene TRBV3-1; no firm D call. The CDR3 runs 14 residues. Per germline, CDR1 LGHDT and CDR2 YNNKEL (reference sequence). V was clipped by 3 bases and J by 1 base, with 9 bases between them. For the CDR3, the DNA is TGTGCCAGCAGCCAGGCCGGGAAGAACACTGAAGCTTTCTTT. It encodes CASSQAGKNTEAFF.

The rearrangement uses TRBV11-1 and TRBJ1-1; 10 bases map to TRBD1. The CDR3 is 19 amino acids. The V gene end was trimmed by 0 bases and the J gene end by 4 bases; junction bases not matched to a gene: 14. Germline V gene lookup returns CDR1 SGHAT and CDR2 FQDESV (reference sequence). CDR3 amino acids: CASSLARGQGRVWTTEAFF. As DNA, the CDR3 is TGTGCCAGCAGCTTAGCCCGGGGACAGGGGAGAGTTTGGACCACTGAAGCTTTCTTT. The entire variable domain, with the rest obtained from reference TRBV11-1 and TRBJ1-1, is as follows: EAEVAQSPRYKITEKSQAVAFWCDPISGHATLYWYRQILGQGPELLVQFQDESVVDDSQLPKDRFSAERLKGVDSTLKIQPAELGDSAMYLCASSLARGQGRVWTTEAFFGQGTRLTVV.

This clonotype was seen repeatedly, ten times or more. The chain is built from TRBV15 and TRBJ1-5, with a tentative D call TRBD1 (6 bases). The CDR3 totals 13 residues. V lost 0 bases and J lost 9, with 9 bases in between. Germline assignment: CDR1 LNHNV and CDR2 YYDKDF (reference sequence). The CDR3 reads CATSREGGAPQHF. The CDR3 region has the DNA TGTGCCACCAGCAGAGAGGGGGGGGCGCCCCAGCATTTT. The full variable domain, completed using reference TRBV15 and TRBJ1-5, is DAMVIQNPRYQVTQFGKPVTLSCSQTLNHNVMYWYQQKSSQAPKLLFHYYDKDFNNEADTPDNFQSRRPNTSFCFLDIRSPGLGDTAMYLCATSREGGAPQHFGDGTRLSIL.

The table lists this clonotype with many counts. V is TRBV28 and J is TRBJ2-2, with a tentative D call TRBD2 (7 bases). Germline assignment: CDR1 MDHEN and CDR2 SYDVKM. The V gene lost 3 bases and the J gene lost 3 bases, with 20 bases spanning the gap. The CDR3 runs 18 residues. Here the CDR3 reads CASSLRRGLAIYTGELFF. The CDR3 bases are TGTGCCAGCAGTTTGCGGCGGGGGCTAGCTATATACACCGGGGAGCTGTTTTTT.

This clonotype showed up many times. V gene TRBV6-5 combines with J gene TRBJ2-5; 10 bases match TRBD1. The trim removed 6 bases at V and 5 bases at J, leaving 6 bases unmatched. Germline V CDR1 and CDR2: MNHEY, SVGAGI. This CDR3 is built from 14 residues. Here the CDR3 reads CASRGDRGLETQYF. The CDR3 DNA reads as TGTGCCAGCAGGGGGGACAGGGGTTTGGAGACCCAGTACTTC.

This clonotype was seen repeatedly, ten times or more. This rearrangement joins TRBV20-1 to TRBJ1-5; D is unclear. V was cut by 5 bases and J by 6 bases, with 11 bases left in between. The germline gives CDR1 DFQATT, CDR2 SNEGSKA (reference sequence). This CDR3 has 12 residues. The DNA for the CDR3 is TGCAGTGCTGCTAAGATCGGTCAGCCCCAGCATTTT. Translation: CSAAKIGQPQHF.